The following is a TCR beta chain sequence with its context. This receptor's antigen is unknown. Base qualities are not at hand, and no much larger clone is one base apart. In Seattle, one collaborating source enrolled patients while the infection was active and tracked those patients longitudinally over the course of disease. Collaborating institutions collected whole blood in K2EDTA tubes following their own protocols. For TCRbeta analysis, collaborators shipped samples as frozen whole blood, isolated PBMCs, or DNA extracted from either of those sample types. From the cysteine through the phenylalanine, the CDR3 covers 17 amino acids. Only the CDR3 region is kept as DNA, spanning 51 bases read in frame from base 1. V sheds 5 bases and J sheds 6 bases, leaving 25 bases between their ends. Via the germline V gene, CDR1 is MDHEN and CDR2 SYDVKM. These data are taken from a study of blood T cell repertoires in COVID-19 (dated by TCRdb to 2018 to 2021). About the study as a whole: The collaborator samples originated in the United States, Italy and Spain and spanned the acute and convalescent phases of COVID-19. Sample metadata almost always included a de-identified subject ID, COVID-19 status, age in years and sex. Where available, HLA class I and class II types were obtained from metadata supplied by the sample provider rather than from assay-based typing. The samples were drawn from the first 160 participants of the ongoing ImmuneRACE study and from 1,254 subjects provided by 6 global collaborators. The repertoires were made available in a free public database intended to serve as a resource for research on the immune response to SARS-CoV-2. The dataset comprised deeply sampled blood TCRbeta repertoires from subjects exposed to, actively infected with, or recovered from COVID-19. The prospective study material was composed of cDNA or gDNA derived from T cells, B-cell-depleted T cells, or PBMCs.

What the authors observed across the whole study: Clinical and demographic metadata were provided uncurated, with the amount varying by source and participant.

TCRbeta CDR3 regions were amplified from genomic DNA by means of the immunoSEQ Assay, a bias-controlled multiplex PCR. Under the source paper's analysis protocol: Nucleated cell counts per sample were estimated from amplification of reference gene primers within the assay. To quantify the absolute abundance of each unique TCRbeta CDR3 rearrangement, sequence reads were collapsed and filtered. For each sample, productive Simpson clonality was calculated by taking the square root of Simpson's diversity index across productive rearrangements. The immuneACCESS repertoire file appears here via TCRdb, limited to in-frame rearrangements. These files lack a portion of the clones; in checked studies, under half of the deficit traces to unresolved V genes, and the cause of the others is not known. The V and J calls and clone size were taken over from that table, and D and trimming were inferred from the DNA. This sample holds just over 350,000 clones; roughly 90% were observed only once. The ten largest clones take up 7.1% of the sample.

The TCR sequence derives from an older woman with COVID-19, enrolled during active disease. The rearrangement combines TRBV28 with TRBJ1-2; a tentative D match to TRBD1 spans 6 bases. Sequenced: peripheral blood. The DNA sequence is given as TGTGCCAGCAGTCCTCATGGGGGGGGCAGGGGCACGGATGGCTACACCTTC. Its translation reads: CASSPHGGGRGTDGYTF.